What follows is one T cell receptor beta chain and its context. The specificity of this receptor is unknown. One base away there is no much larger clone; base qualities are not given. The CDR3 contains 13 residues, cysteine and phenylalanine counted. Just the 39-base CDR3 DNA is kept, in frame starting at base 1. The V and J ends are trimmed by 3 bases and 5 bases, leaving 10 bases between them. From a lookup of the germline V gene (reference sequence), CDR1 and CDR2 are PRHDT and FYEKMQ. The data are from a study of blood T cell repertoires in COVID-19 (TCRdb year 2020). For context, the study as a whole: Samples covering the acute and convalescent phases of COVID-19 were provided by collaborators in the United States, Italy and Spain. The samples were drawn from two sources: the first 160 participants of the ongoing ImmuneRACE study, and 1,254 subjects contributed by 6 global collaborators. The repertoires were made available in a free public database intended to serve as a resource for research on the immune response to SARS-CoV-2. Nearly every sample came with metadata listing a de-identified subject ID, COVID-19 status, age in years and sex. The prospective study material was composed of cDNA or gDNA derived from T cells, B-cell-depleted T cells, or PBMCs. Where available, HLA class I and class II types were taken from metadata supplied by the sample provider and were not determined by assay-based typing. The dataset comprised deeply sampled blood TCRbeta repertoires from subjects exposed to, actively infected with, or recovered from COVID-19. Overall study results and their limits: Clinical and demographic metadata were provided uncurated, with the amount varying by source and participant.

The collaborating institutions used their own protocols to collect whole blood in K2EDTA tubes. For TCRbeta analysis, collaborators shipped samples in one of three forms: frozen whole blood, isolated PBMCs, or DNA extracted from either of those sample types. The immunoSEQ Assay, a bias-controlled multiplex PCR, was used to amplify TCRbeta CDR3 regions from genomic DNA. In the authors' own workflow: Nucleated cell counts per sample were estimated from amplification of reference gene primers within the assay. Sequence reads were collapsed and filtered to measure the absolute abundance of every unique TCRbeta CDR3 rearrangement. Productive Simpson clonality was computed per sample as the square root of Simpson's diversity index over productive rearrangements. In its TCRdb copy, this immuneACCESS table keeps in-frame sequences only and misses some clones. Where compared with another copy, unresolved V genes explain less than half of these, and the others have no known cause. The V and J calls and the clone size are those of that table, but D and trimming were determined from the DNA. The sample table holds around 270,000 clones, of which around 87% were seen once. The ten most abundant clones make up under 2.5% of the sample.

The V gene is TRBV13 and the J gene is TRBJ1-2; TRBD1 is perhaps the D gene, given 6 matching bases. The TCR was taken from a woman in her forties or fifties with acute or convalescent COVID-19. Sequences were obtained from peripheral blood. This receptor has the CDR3 CASSFGQRYGYTF. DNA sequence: TGTGCCAGCAGCTTTGGACAGAGGTATGGCTACACCTTC.